The 18 T cell receptor beta chains below all came from one sample that was sequenced in a study of blood T cell repertoires in COVID-19. This table comes from immunoSEQ multiplex PCR, and its TCRdb copy is limited to in-frame clones, with some not included. This sample yields 200,000 to 300,000 clones, of which approximately 86% are seen a single time; approximately 9.4% belongs to the top ten. Source material: peripheral blood. Receptor source: a man aged 35 to 55 who had recovered from COVID-19.

This chain connects TRBV2 to TRBJ2-2; D remains unclear. V was pared by 3 bases and J by 0 bases, with 8 bases between. In germline, CDR1 is SNHLY, CDR2 FYNNEI. The CDR3 has 15 residues. The CDR3 region is CASSEGSTNTGELFF. The CDR3 DNA reads TGTGCCAGCAGTGAGGGCTCGACGAACACCGGGGAGCTGTTTTTT. The full variable domain, completed using reference TRBV2 and TRBJ2-2, is EPEVTQTPSHQVTQMGQEVILRCVPISNHLYFYWYRQILGQKVEFLVSFYNNEISEKSEIFDDQFSVERPDGSNFTLKIRSTKLEDSAMYFCASSEGSTNTGELFFGEGSRLTVL.

This rearrangement joins TRBV2 to TRBJ2-3, with D tentatively TRBD2 (5 bases). Trimming removed 6 bases from V and 6 bases from J, with 19 bases in between. CDR1 and CDR2 (germline): SNHLY, FYNNEI. CDR3 length: 15 amino acids. CDR3 region: CASRTGGYRSDTQYF. The CDR3 DNA reads as TGTGCCAGCAGGACGGGCGGGTACCGATCGGATACGCAGTATTTT.

The chain carries TRBV10-3 and TRBJ1-1; D call uncertain. The V end lost 3 bases, the J end lost 1 base, and 6 bases lay between the germline ends. The CDR3 has 13 amino acids. Per the germline V gene, CDR1 is ENHRY and CDR2 is SYGVKD. CDR3 nucleotide sequence: TGTGCCATCAGTGAAGCGGGGAACACTGAAGCTTTCTTT. Translating gives CAISEAGNTEAFF.

The chain uses TRBV5-1 and TRBJ2-1; a possible D gene is TRBD2 (6 bases). CDR1 SGHRS and CDR2 YFSETQ come from the germline V gene. The CDR3 consists of 15 residues. With 0 bases removed from V and 6 bases from J, the gap between germline ends came to 13 bases. Here the CDR3 DNA reads TGCGCCAGCAGCTTGGGCGGGGCCGCCTCCAATGAGCAGTTCTTC. Protein product: CASSLGGAASNEQFF.

The chain is built from TRBV6-5 and TRBJ2-3; TRBD2 matches 7 bases. This CDR3 comprises 15 residues. The germline V gene has CDR1 MNHEY and CDR2 SVGAGI. Trimming removed 2 bases from V and 6 bases from J; junction bases left unmatched: 8. CDR3 nucleotide sequence: TGTGCCAGCAGTTACGGCGGGGGAGCATCGGATACGCAGTATTTT. It codes for CASSYGGGASDTQYF.

This clone was found once. The V and J genes are TRBV2 and TRBJ2-2; a possible D gene is TRBD1 (6 bases). Trimming left V 7 bases short and J 2 bases short, with 17 bases between. The CDR3 loop spans 16 amino acids. Germline V gene lookup returns CDR1 SNHLY and CDR2 FYNNEI. CDR3 loop: CASTRTGLKNTGELFF. As DNA, the CDR3 is TGTGCCAGCACCCGAACAGGGTTAAAAAACACCGGGGAGCTGTTTTTT. The full variable domain, its missing parts supplied by reference TRBV2 and TRBJ2-2, is EPEVTQTPSHQVTQMGQEVILRCVPISNHLYFYWYRQILGQKVEFLVSFYNNEISEKSEIFDDQFSVERPDGSNFTLKIRSTKLEDSAMYFCASTRTGLKNTGELFFGEGSRLTVL.

This clone was seen a few times. Relative to the germline gene, one junction end is altered; a read error may explain this. V gene TRBV7-9 combines with J gene TRBJ1-4, with no clear D. Germline CDR1 is SEHNR and CDR2 is FQNEAQ (reference sequence). CDR3 length: 11 amino acids. CDR3 DNA sequence: TGTGCCAGCAGCTTAGATTTACTGGTTACTTTT. Translated: CASSLDLLVTF.

The chain recombines TRBV5-4 with TRBJ2-1; 7 bases match TRBD2. Germline V gives CDR1 SGHNT, CDR2 YYREEE (reference sequence). The CDR3 runs 15 residues. V shed 3 bases and J 2 bases; nucleotides not matched to a gene: 5. The CDR3 region has the DNA TGTGCCAGCAGCTCCCTAGCGGAAACCTACAATGAGCAGTTCTTC. Protein product: CASSSLAETYNEQFF.

The chain employs TRBV4-3 and TRBJ2-2; 7 nucleotides agree with TRBD1. With 3 bases clipped from V and 0 bases from J, the junction kept 13 bases outside the gene matches. The CDR3 is 19 amino acids. Per the germline V gene, CDR1 is LGHNA and CDR2 is YSLEER. CDR3 loop: CASSQDRSGTAANTGELFF. For the CDR3, the DNA is TGCGCCAGCAGCCAGGACCGCTCTGGGACAGCCGCGAACACCGGGGAGCTGTTTTTT.

This CDR3 reads CASSQAGTTFYEQYF. CDR3 bases: TGTGCCAGCAGCCAAGCCGGGACTACATTCTACGAGCAGTACTTC. The chain combines TRBV4-2 with TRBJ2-7, with 7 positions matching TRBD2. This CDR3 is built from 15 residues. Germline V CDR1 and CDR2: LGHNA, YNFKEQ. The junction had 6 bases not matched to a gene; V was cut back by 1 base and J by 3 bases.

This chain links TRBV19 with TRBJ2-1; D gene uncertain. V was trimmed by 0 bases and J by 1 base, leaving 13 bases between them. Germline CDR1 is LNHDA and CDR2 is SQIVND (reference sequence). This CDR3 is 17 amino acids long. Written as DNA, the CDR3 is TGTGCCAGTAGTATAGATTCTACGGTTATTTCCTACAATGAGCAGTTCTTC. Translation: CASSIDSTVISYNEQFF.

The chain couples TRBV4-2 to TRBJ2-3; 10 nucleotides agree with TRBD2. V shed 0 bases and J 3 bases; nucleotides not matched to a gene: 9. This CDR3 has 18 residues. In germline, CDR1 is LGHNA, CDR2 YNFKEQ. The CDR3 nucleotides read TGTGCCAGCAGCCAAGATCGGCCTAGCGGGAGTTTGACAGATACGCAGTATTTT. Encoded protein: CASSQDRPSGSLTDTQYF.

The J gene is TRBJ2-7, the V gene TRBV6-2 or TRBV6-3; D remains ambiguous. V lost 6 bases, J lost 0 bases, and 12 bases lay in between. The CDR3 is 14 amino acids. From germline, CDR1 is MNHEY and CDR2 SVGEGT. Written as DNA, the CDR3 is TGTGCCAGCAGCCCCTCCGTTAGCTCCTACGAGCAGTACTTC. Translated: CASSPSVSSYEQYF.

The chain carries TRBV5-8 and TRBJ2-7; the D is unclear. The V end lost 0 bases, the J end lost 5 bases, and 12 bases lay between the germline ends. The CDR3 is 14 amino acids. CDR1 SGHTS and CDR2 YDEGEE come from the germline V gene. DNA of the CDR3: TGTGCCAGCAGCTTGGCCGTTAGAGTCAACGAGCAGTACTTC. Amino acids: CASSLAVRVNEQYF.

The chain is built from TRBV18 and TRBJ2-7; 8 bases line up with TRBD2. CDR3 size: 14 residues. Germline V lookup: CDR1 KGHSH, CDR2 LQKENI. With 4 bases clipped from V and 5 bases from J, the junction kept 7 bases outside the gene matches. The CDR3 is CASSLTGGPNEQYF. The CDR3 nucleotides read TGTGCCAGCTCACTTACGGGAGGGCCTAACGAGCAGTACTTC.

As DNA, the CDR3 is TGTGCCAGAAGCAGCCGGACAGCTCCGTCCTATGGCTACACCTTC. Translation gives CARSSRTAPSYGYTF. The chain uses TRBV5-3 and TRBJ1-2; tentative D call: TRBD1 (6 bases). TRBV5-3 is known as an ORF, though its function is uncertain. There are 15 residues in the CDR3. The germline V and J ends were trimmed by 4 bases and 4 bases, with 17 bases remaining between them.

The chain recombines TRBV27 with TRBJ2-3; D gene uncertain. Trimming took 5 bases from V and 0 from J, leaving 15 bases between them. Germline loops: CDR1 MNHEY, CDR2 SMNVEV (reference sequence). The CDR3 totals 16 residues. In nucleotides, the CDR3 is TGTGCCAGCAGTACGAAGAGAAGATCTAGCACAGATACGCAGTATTTT. Protein sequence: CASSTKRRSSTDTQYF.

V is TRBV7-8 and J is TRBJ2-3; 10 bases line up with TRBD2. The CDR3 runs to 19 residues. With 2 bases clipped from V and 0 bases from J, the junction kept 11 bases outside the gene matches. From germline, CDR1 is SGHVS and CDR2 FQNEAQ. CDR3 DNA sequence: TGTGCCAGCAGCTTAATTCTTAGCGGGGGGAGGTCTAGCACAGATACGCAGTATTTT. Translating it yields CASSLILSGGRSSTDTQYF.